These T cell receptor beta chains were read from a single sample in a study of response to subunit inactivated influenza vaccine. TCRdb reprocessed the RT-PCR reads with MiXCR, giving one entry per CDR3 protein. The repertoire holds roughly 670,000 distinct CDR3 sequences, roughly 15% seen once, with less than 8.5% in the top ten. The sequencing here drew on PBMCs from blood, taken 14 to 15 days before vaccination. These receptors originate from a man aged 50-60 years who received an inactivated influenza vaccine. Each CDR3 is given with its conserved first and last residue. Expanded clones are given a class, and other clones once, few, many or no size at all.

clone_size v_call cdr3_aa
- TRBV3-1 CASSQEIRAGNTIYF
few TRBV6-1 CASSPTELYGYTF
many TRBV7-9 CASSLTQGANEQFF
- TRBV11-3 CASSLDTARYNEQFF
- TRBV19 CASKGLAGNTGELFF
- TRBV28 CASSTPRTGAHSPLHF
few TRBV2 CASSGEAGYNEQFF
- TRBV6-1 CASRPTGLGSYNEQFF
- TRBV6-2/TRBV6-3 CASDQTVGRGPSGELFF
many TRBV11-1 CASSLGGARITSTDTQYF
- TRBV3-1 CASSLWTSGDEQYF
- TRBV29-1 CSVEGLAKETQYF
- TRBV3-1 CASSQGKQLVNEQFF
few TRBV2 CASSASREGRREQYF
few TRBV5-1 CASSLGRGHADTQYF
- TRBV24-1 CATSDLSGGYNEQFF
- TRBV16 CASSPISPRQGIHQPQHF
few TRBV20-1 CSARGGTGINSPLHF
few TRBV7-2 CASSSVGSPGQEQYF
many TRBV5-1 CASSLGEGGYNEQFF
- TRBV7-8 CASSLYALDTGELFF
- TRBV4-3 CASSQAPGGLDQPQHF
- TRBV12-3/TRBV12-4 CASSTRTGGGYTF
few TRBV20-1 CSATAHGQGEQYF
- TRBV5-1 CASRTTDANEQFF
- TRBV29-1 CSVEPGQGADEQYF
few TRBV28 CASSGVPVNEQFF
few TRBV10-3 CAISDGGYSYEQYF
- TRBV5-1 CASSSFGRETQYF
- TRBV5-5 CASSRVGGNQPQHF
few TRBV12-3/TRBV12-4 CASSLRDGLGETQYF
- TRBV24-1 CATSDRTGPTYNEQFF
- TRBV20-1 CSARDRGRYEQYF
many TRBV20-1 CSATKYNEQFF
- TRBV4-2 CASSQDWGRTADSPLHF
few TRBV5-1 CASSPRDRDWVNTEAFF
- TRBV4-1 CASSQDNRGGDTQYF
- TRBV10-3 CAINREGETQYF
- TRBV6-2/TRBV6-3 CASSPSPSGGSYEQYF
few TRBV11-2 CASSTPGQGVPYEQYF
few TRBV5-1 CASSLVLASGNNEQFF
few TRBV29-1 CSVVRGRGTEAFF
- TRBV7-8 CASSIDRVPGNTIYF
few TRBV7-7 CASSFKGDTGELFF
few TRBV5-1 CASSLSTHETQYF
- TRBV12-3/TRBV12-4 CATSLQGGNTIYF
- TRBV10-3 CAISPRQLYEQYF
- TRBV27 CASSFIRGHEQYF
- TRBV20-1 CSARETSGTYEQYF
many TRBV7-6 CASSPQNNEQFF
few TRBV5-1 CASSRWGGGANVLTF
- TRBV4-3 CASSQEYARAYNEQFF
- TRBV9 CASSAGGGASTEAFF
- TRBV18 CASSPPGPNEKLFF